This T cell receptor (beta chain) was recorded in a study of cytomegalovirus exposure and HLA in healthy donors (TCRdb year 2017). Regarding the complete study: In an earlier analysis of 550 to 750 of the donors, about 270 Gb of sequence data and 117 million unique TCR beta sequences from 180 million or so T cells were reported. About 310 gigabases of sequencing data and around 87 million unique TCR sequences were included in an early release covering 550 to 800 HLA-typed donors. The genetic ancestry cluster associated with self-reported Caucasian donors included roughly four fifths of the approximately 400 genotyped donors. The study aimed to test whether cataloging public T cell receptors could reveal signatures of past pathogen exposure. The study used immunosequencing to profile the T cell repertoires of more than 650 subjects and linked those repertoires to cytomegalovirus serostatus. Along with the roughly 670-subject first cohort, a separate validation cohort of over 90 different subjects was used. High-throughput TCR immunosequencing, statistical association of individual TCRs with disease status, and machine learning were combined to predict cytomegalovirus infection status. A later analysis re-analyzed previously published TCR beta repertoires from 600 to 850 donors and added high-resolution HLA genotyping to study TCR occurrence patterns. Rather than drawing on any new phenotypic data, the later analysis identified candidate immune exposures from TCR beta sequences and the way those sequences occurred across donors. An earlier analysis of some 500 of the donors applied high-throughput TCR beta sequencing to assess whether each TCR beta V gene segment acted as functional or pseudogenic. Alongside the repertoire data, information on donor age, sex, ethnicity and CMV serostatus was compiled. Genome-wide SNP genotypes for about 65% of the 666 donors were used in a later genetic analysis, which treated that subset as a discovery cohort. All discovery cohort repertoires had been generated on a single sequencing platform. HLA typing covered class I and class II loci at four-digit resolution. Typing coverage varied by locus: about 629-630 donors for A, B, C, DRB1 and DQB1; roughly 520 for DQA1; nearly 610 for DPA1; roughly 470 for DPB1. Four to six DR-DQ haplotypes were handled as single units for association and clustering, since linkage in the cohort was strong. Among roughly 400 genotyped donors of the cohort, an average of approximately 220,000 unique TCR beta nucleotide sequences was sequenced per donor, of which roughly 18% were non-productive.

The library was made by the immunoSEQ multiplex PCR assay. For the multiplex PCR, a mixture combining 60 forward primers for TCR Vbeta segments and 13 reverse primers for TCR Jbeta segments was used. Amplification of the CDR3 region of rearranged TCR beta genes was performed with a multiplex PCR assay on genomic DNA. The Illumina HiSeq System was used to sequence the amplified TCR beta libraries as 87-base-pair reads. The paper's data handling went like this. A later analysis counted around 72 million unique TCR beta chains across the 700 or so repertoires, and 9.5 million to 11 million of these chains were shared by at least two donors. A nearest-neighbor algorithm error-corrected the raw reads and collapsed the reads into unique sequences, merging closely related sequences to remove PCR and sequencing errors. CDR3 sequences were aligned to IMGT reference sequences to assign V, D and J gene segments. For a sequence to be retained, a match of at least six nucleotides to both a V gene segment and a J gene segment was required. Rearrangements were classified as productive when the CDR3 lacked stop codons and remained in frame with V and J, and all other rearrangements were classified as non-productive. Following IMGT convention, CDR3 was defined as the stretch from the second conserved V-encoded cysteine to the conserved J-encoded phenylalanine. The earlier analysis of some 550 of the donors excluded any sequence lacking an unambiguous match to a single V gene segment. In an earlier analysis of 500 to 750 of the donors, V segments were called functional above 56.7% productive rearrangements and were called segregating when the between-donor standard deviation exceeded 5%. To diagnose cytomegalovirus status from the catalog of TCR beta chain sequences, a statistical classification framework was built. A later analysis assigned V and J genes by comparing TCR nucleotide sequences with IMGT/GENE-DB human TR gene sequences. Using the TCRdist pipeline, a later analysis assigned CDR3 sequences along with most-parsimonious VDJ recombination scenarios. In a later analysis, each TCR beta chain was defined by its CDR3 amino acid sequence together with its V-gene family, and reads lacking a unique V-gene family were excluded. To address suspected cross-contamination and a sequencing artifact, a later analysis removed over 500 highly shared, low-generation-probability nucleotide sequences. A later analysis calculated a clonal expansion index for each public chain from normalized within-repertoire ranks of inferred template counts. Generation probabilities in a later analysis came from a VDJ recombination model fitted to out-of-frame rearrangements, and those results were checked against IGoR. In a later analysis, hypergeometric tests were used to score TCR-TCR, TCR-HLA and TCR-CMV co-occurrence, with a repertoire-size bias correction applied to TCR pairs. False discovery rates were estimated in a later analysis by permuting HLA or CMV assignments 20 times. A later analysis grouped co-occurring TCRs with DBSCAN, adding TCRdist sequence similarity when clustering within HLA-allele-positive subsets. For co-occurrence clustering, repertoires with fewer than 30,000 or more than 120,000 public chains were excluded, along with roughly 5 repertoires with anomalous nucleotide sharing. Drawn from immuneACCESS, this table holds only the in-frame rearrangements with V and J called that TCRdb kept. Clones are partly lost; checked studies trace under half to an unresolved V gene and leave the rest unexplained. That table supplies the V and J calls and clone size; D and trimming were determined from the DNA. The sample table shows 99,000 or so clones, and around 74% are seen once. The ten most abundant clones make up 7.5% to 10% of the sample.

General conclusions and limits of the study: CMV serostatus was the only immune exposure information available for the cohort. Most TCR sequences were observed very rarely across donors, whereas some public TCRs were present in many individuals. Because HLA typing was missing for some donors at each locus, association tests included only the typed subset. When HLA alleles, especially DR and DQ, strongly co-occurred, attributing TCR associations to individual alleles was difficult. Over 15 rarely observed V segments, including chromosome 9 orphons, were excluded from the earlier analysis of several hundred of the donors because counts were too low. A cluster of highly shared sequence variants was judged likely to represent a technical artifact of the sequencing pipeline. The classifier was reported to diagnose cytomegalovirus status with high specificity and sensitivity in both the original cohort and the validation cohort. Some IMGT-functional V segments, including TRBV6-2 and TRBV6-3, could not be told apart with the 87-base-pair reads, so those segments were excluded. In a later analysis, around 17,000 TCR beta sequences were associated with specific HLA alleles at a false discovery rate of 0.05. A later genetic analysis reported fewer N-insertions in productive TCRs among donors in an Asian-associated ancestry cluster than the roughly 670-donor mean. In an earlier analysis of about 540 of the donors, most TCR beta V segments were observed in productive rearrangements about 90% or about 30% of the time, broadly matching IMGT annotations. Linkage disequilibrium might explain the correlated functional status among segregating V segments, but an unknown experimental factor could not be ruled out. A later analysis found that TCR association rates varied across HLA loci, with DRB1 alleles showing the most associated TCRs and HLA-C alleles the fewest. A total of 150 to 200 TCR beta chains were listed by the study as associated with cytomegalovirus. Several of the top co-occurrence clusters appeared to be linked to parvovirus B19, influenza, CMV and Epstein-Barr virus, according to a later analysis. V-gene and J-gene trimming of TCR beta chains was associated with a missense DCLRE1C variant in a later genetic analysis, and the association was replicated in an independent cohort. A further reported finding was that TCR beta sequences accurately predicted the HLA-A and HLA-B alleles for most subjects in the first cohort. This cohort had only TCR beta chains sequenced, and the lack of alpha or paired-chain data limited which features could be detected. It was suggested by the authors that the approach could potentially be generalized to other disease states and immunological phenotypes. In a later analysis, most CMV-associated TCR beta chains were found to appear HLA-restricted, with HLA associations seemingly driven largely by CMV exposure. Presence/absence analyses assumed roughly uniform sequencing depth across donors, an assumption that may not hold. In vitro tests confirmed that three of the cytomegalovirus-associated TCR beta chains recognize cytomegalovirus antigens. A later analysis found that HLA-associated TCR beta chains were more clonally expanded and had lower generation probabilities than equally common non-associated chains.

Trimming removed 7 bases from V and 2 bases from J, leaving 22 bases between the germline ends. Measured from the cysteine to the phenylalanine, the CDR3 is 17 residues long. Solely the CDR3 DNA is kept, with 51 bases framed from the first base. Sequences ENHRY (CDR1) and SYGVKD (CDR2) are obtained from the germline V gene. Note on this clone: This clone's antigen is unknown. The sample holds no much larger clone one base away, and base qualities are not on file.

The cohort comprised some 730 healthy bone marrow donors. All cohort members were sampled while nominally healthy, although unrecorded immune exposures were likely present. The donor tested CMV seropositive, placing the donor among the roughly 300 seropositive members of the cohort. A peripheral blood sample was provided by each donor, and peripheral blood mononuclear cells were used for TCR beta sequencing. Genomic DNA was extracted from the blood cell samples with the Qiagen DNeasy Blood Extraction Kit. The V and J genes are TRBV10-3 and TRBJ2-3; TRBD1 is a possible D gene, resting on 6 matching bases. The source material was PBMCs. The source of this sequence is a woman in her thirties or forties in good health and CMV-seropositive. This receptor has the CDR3 CAIKGPTQGPNTDTQYF. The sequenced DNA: TGTGCCATCAAGGGCCCCACACAGGGACCTAACACAGATACGCAGTATTTT.